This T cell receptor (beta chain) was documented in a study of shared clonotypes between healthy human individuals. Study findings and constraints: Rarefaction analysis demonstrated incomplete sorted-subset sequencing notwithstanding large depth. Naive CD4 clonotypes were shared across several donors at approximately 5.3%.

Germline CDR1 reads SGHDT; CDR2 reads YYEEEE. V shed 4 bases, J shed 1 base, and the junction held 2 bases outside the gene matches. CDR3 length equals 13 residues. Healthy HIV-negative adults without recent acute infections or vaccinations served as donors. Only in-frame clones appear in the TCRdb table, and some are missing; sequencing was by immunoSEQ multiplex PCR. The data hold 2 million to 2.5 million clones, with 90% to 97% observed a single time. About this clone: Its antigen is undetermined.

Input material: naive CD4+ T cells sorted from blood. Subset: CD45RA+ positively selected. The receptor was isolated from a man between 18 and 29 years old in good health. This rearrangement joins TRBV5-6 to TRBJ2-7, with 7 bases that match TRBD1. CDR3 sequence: CASSRTGSYEQYF. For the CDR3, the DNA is TGTGCCAGCAGCAGGACAGGATCCTACGAGCAGTACTTC. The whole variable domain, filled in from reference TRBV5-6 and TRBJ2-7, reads DAGVTQSPTHLIKTRGQQVTLRCSPKSGHDTVSWYQQALGQGPQFIFQYYEEEERQRGNFPDRFSGHQFPNYSSELNVNALLLGDSALYLCASSRTGSYEQYFGPGTRLTVT.